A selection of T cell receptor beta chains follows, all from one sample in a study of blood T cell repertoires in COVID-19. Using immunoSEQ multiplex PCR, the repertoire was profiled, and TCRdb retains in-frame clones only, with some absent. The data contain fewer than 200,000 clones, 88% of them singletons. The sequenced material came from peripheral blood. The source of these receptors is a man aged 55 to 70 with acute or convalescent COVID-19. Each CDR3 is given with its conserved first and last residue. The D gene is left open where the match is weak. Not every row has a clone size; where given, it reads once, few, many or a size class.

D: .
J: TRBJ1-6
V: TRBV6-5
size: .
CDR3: CASSPDSYNSPLHF
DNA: TGTGCCAGCAGCCCCGACAGTTATAATTCACCCCTCCACTTT

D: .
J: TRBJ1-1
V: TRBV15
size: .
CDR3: CATSRTSGESEAFF
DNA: TGTGCCACCAGCAGAACCTCAGGGGAATCTGAAGCTTTCTTT

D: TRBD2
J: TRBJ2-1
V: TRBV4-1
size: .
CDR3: CASSQVAGPSSYNEQFF
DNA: TGCGCCAGCAGCCAGGTAGCGGGACCAAGCTCCTACAATGAGCAGTTCTTC

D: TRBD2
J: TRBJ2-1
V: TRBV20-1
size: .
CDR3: CSASSSGNEQFF
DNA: TGCAGTGCTAGTAGTAGCGGGAATGAGCAGTTCTTC

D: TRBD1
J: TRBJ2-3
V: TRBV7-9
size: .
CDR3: CASSPGTGGPDTQYF
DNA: TGTGCCAGCAGCCCCGGGACAGGGGGCCCAGATACGCAGTATTTT

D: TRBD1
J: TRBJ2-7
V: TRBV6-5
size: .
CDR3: CASIRTGQTYEQYF
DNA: TGTGCCAGCATCCGGACAGGCCAGACCTACGAGCAGTACTTC

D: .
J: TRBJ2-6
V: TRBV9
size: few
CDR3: CASSVSVGSSGANVLTF
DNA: TGTGCCAGCAGCGTAAGCGTTGGGAGCTCTGGGGCCAACGTCCTGACTTTC

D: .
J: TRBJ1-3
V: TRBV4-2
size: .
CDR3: CASSLQQETGNTIYF
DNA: TGTGCCAGCAGCTTACAACAGGAGACTGGAAACACCATATATTTT

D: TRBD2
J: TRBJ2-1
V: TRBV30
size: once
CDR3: CAWSATSGANNEQFF
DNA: TGTGCCTGGAGTGCGACTAGCGGAGCTAACAATGAGCAGTTCTTC

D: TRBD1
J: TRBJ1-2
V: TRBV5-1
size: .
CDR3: CASSLAGQGGYTF
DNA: TGCGCCAGCAGCTTGGCCGGACAGGGGGGCTACACCTTC

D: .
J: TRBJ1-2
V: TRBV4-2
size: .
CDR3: CASSQDAGLGNYGYTF
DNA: TGTGCCAGCAGCCAAGATGCAGGTTTAGGAAACTATGGCTACACCTTC

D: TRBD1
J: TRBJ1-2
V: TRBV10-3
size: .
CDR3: CAISESEGGYNYGYTF
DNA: TGTGCCATCAGTGAGTCGGAAGGGGGCTATAACTATGGCTACACCTTC

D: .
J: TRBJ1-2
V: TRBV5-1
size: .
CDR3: CASSLVQGSGYGYTF
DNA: TGCGCCAGCAGCTTGGTCCAGGGGAGTGGATATGGCTACACCTTC

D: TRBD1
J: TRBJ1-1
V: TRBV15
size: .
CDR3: CATSRLQGLVTEAFF
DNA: TGTGCCACCAGCAGACTACAGGGGTTGGTGACTGAAGCTTTCTTT